The present entry profiles one TCR beta chain with its context. No antigen is known for it. These data belong to a study of beta chain features in type 1 diabetes. Study-level findings and limits: Across all four CD4+ subsets, people with type 1 diabetes showed modestly shorter TCRB CDR3s. In these data, an HLA type influence on TCRB rearrangement remained unresolved. Because the template was cDNA, high-expressing cells might be over-represented. In the patient group, naive, central memory and Treg TCRB repertoires seemed more alike than in the healthy donor group.

V gave up 5 bases and J gave up 7 bases; unmatched junction bases: 12. Germline V gives CDR1 SEHNR, CDR2 FQNEAQ (reference sequence). The CDR3 has 16 residues. The entirety of the isolated RNA underwent reverse transcription, so expressed TCRB transcripts were sequenced. The table came from immunoSEQ multiplex PCR; TCRdb's copy has only in-frame clones and leaves some out. There are roughly 240,000 clones in the sample; about 14% occur only once, and more than 0.02% lies in the top ten. The receptor comes from a woman aged 40 to 50 in good health. V and J are TRBV7-9 and TRBJ2-7, with TRBD1 identical over 12 bases. The source material was naive CD4+ T cells from blood. The CDR3 DNA follows: TGTGCCAGCAGCCGAAGAGGGACAGGGGGCCGAGATGAGCAGTACTTC. This translates into CASSRRGTGGRDEQYF.